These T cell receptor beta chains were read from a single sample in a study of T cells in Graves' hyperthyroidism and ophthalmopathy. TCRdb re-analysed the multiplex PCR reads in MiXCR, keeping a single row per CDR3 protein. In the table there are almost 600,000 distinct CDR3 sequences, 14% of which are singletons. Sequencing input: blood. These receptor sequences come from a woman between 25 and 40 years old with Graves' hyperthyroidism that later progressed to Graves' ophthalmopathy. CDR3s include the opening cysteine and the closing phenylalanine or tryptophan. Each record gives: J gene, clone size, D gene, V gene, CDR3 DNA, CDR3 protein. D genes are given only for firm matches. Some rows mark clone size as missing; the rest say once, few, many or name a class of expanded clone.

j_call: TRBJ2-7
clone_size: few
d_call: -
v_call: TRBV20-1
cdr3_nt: TGCAGTGCTAGAGATCGTCCGATGGGGGAGCAGTACTTC
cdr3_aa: CSARDRPMGEQYF

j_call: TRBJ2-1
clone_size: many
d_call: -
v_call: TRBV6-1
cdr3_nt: TGTGCCAGCAGGGATCATGATGAGCAGTTCTTC
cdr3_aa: CASRDHDEQFF

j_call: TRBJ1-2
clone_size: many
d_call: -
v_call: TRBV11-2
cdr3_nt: TGTGCCAGCAGCTTAGGGGCACGCTATGGCTACACCTTC
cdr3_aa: CASSLGARYGYTF

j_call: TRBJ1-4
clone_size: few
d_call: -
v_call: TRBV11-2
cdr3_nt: TGTGCCAGCAGCGTAGGACTGAATAATGAAAAACTGTTTTTT
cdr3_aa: CASSVGLNNEKLFF

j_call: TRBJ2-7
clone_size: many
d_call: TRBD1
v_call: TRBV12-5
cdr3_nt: TGTGCTAGTGGCCAGGGACAGGGCCACGAGCAGTACTTC
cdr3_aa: CASGQGQGHEQYF

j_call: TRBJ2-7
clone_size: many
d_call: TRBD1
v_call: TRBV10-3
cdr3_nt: TGTGCCATCAGTTGGATGGACAGGGGTTCCTACGAGCAGTACTTC
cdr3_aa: CAISWMDRGSYEQYF

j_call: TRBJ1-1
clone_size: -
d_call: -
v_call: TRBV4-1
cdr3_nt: TGCGCCAGCAGCCAAGAAGGCCGGTCAGCTTTCTTT
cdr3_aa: CASSQEGRSAFF

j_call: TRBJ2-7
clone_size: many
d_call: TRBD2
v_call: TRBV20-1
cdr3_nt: TGCAGTGCTAGAGCCTTAGCGGGAGTAGGAGAGCAGTACTTC
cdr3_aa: CSARALAGVGEQYF

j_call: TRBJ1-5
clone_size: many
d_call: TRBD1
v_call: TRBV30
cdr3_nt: TGTGCCTGGAGTACCGGACAGGGGGGTCATCAGCCCCAGCATTTT
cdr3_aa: CAWSTGQGGHQPQHF

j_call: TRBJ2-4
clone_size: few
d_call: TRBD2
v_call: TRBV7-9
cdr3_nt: TGTGCCAGCAGCAATTGGGAGGGAAACATTCAGTACTTC
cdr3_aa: CASSNWEGNIQYF

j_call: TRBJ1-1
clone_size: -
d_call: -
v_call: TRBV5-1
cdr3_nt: TGCGCCAGCAGCTTGGTAGCGACAGATGACACTGAAGCTTTCTTT
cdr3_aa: CASSLVATDDTEAFF

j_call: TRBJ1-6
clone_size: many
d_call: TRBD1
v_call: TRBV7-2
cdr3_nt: TGTGCCAGCAGCTGGGGACAGCCACCCCTCCACTTT
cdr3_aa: CASSWGQPPLHF

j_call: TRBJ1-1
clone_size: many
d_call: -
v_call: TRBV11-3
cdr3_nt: TGTGCCAGCAGCCGGACACGGATGAACACTGAAGCTTTCTTT
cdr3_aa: CASSRTRMNTEAFF

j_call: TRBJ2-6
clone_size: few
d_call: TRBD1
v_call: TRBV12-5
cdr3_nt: TGTGCTAGTGGTTTGGATTTACAGGGGGCTGGGGCCAACGTCCTGACTTTC
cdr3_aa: CASGLDLQGAGANVLTF

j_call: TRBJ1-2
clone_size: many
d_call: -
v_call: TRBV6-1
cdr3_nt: TGTGCCAGCAAAGCCGGGACCGAGGAGGGCTACACCTTC
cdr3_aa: CASKAGTEEGYTF

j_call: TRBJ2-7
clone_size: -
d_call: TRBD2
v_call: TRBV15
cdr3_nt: TGTGCCACCAGCAGAGAGGGGGGGGTGAACCGCGAGCAGTACTTC
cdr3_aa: CATSREGGVNREQYF

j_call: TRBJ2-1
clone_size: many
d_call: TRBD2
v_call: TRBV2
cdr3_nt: TGTGCCAGCAGGACGGGACTAGCGACTTACAATGAGCAGTTCTTC
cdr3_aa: CASRTGLATYNEQFF

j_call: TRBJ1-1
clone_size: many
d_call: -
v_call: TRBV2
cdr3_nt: TGTGCCAGCAGGGTAGGCAGGGGCATGAACACTGAAGCTTTCTTT
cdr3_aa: CASRVGRGMNTEAFF

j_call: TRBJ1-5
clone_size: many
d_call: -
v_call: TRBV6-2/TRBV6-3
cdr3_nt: TGTGCCAGCAGTTACTCGAAGGAGGGGAGTTTCCAGCCCCAGCATTTT
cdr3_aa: CASSYSKEGSFQPQHF

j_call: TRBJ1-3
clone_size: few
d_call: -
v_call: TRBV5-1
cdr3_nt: TGCGCCAGCAGCCCCATTTCCCGAAGGGGGTCTGGAAACACCATATATTTT
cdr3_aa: CASSPISRRGSGNTIYF

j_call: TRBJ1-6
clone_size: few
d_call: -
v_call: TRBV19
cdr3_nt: TGTGCCAGTAGTACACAGGGATCCTATAATTCACCCCTCCACTTT
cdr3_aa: CASSTQGSYNSPLHF

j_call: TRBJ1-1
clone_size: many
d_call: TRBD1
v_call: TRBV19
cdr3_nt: TGTGCCAGTAGTACTGGACAGGGCCCAGAAGCTTTCTTT
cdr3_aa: CASSTGQGPEAFF

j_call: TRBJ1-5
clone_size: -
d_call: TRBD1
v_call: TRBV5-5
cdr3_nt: TGTGCCAGCAGCTCCGGGACAGGGGTTTGGAGCAATCAGCCCCAGCATTTT
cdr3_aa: CASSSGTGVWSNQPQHF

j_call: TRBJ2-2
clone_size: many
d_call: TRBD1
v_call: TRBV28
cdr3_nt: TGTGCCAGCAGAAAGACAGGGTCCCGGGAGCTGTTTTTT
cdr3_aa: CASRKTGSRELFF

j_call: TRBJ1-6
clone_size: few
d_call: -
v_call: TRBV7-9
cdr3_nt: TGTGCCAGCAGCTTCGAACAGGGAGTCTCACCCCTCCACTTT
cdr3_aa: CASSFEQGVSPLHF

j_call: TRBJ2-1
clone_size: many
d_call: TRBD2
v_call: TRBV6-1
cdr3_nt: TGTGCCAGCCCGGCGGGAGATCTCGGTCGACCCAATGAGCAGTTCTTC
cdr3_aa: CASPAGDLGRPNEQFF

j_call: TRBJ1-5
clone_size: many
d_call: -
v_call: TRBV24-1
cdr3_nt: TGTGCCACCAGTGATTTTGGCAATCAGCCCCAGCATTTT
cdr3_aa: CATSDFGNQPQHF